One sample yielded the 2 T cell receptor beta chains listed below, sequenced in a study of blood T cell repertoires in COVID-19. Profiled with immunoSEQ multiplex PCR; TCRdb holds only in-frame clones, not every one. The sample has 250,000 to 300,000 clones, around 86% seen once. The sample comprised peripheral blood. The receptor set was obtained from a woman aged 55-69 years with active or convalescent COVID-19.

The chain's CDR3 is CATADWTYEQYF. The CDR3, as DNA: TGTGCCACCGCCGACTGGACCTACGAGCAGTACTTC. This chain connects TRBV19 to TRBJ2-7; D is uncertain. Germline assignment: CDR1 LNHDA and CDR2 SQIVND (reference sequence). V was trimmed by 10 bases and J by 2 bases, leaving 12 bases between them. This CDR3 is built from 12 residues.

The chain joins TRBV30 to TRBJ1-1; possibly TRBD1 for D (6 bases). The V and J ends lost 4 bases and 3 bases respectively, with 12 bases between them. This CDR3 spans 13 amino acids. Germline values: CDR1 GTSNPN, CDR2 SVGIG (reference sequence). The CDR3 region has the DNA TGTGCCTGGAACCGGTGGACAGACACTGAAGCTTTCTTT. This codes for CAWNRWTDTEAFF.